This TCR beta chain was recorded in a study of shared clonotypes between healthy human individuals. Using immunoSEQ multiplex PCR, the repertoire was profiled, and TCRdb retains in-frame clones only, with some absent. The sample holds about 2.5 million clones, around 93% seen once. Trimming removed 3 bases from V and 2 bases from J, with 14 bases in between. The CDR3 is made up of 15 amino acids. CDR1 and CDR2 (germline): KGHSH, LQKENI. Concerning this clone: Antigen: not known.

Study-wide findings and caveats: The generation probabilities recorded for non-shared clonotypes fell below those of clonotypes shared by all four donors.

Memory CD4+ cells were the fraction left after CD45RA+ naive selection. The material sequenced was naive CD4+ T cells from PBMCs. The sample's subset: CD45RA+ positively selected. This chain joins TRBV18 and TRBJ2-7, with a possible D match to TRBD1 (5 bases). The clonotype was recovered from a man between 18 and 35 years old in good health. Some clones in this sample may be carry-over from other donors' samples. The CDR3 here is CASSPGRTAPYEQYF. CDR3 DNA sequence: TGTGCCAGCTCACCGGGGCGGACGGCTCCCTACGAGCAGTACTTC.